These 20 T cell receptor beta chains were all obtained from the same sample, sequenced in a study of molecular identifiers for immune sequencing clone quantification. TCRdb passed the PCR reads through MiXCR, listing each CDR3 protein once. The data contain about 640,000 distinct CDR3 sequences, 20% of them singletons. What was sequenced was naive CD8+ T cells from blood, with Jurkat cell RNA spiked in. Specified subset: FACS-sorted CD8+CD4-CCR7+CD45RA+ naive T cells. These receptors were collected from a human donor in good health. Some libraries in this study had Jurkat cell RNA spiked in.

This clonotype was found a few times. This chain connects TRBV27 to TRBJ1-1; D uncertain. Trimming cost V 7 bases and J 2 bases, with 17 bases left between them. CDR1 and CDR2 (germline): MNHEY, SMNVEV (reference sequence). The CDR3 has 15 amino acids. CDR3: CASINPEKINTEAFF. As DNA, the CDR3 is TGTGCCAGCATTAACCCCGAAAAAATCAACACTGAAGCTTTCTTT.

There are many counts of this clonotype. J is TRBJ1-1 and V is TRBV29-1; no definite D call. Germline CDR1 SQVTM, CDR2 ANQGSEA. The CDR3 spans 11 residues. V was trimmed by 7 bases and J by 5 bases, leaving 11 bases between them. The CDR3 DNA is TGCAGCGCCGTAATAGGGACTGAAGCTTTCTTT. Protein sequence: CSAVIGTEAFF.

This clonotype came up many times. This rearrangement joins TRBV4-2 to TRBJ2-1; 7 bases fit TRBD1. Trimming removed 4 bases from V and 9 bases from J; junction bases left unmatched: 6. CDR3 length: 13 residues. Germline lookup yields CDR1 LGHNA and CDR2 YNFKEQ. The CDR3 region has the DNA TGTGCCAGCAGCCCCTACAGGGGATCTGAGCAGTTCTTC. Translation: CASSPYRGSEQFF.

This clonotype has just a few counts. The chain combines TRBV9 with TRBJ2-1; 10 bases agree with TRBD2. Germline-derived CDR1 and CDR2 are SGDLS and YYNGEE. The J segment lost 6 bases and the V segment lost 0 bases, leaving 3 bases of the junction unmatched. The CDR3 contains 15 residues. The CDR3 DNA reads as TGTGCCAGCAGCGTAGACAGCGGGGGGGCCAATGAGCAGTTCTTC. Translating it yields CASSVDSGGANEQFF.

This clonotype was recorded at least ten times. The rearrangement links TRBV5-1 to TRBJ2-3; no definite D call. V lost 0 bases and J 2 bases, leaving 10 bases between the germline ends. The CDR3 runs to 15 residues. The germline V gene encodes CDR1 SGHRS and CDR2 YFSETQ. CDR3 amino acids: CASSLDGYLTDTQYF. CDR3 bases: TGCGCCAGCAGCTTGGATGGTTACCTCACAGATACGCAGTATTTT. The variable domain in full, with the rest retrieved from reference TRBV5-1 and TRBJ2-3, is KAGVTQTPRYLIKTRGQQVTLSCSPISGHRSVSWYQQTPGQGLQFLFEYFSETQRNKGNFPGRFSGRQFSNSRSEMNVSTLELGDSALYLCASSLDGYLTDTQYFGPGTRLTVL.

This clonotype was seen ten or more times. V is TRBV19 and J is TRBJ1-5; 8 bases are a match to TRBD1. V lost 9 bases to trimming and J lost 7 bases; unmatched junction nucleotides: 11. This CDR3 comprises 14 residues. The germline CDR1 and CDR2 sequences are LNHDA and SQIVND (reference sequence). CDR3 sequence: CASDPSGGLQPQHF. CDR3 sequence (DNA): TGTGCCAGCGATCCTTCAGGGGGCCTCCAGCCCCAGCATTTT.

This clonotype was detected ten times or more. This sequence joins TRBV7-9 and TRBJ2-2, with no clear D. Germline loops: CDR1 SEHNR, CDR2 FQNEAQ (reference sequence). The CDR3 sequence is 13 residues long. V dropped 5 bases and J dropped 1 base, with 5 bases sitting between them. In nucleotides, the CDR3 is TGTGCCAGCAGCCCTGGGAACACCGGGGAGCTGTTTTTT. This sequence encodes CASSPGNTGELFF.

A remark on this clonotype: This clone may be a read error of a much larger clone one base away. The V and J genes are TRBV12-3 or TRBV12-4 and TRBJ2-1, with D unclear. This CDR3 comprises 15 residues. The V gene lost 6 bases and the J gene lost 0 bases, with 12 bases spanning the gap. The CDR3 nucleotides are TGTGCCAGCAGCCCGACGGTTGGCTCCTACAATGAGCAGTTCTTC. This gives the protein CASSPTVGSYNEQFF.

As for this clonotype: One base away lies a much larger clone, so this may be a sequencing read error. The CDR3, as DNA: TGTGCCAGCAGTTACTCGTCGGCTGCCGGGGGGCTGTTTTTT. It specifies CASSYSSAAGGLFF. This rearrangement joins TRBV6-2 or TRBV6-3 to TRBJ2-2, with D possibly being TRBD2 (6 bases). Germline CDR1 reads MNHEY; CDR2 reads SVGEGT. This CDR3 is built from 14 residues.

CDR3 loop: CASRQGVYYEQFF. The DNA of the CDR3 is TGTGCCAGCAGGCAGGGGGTATACTACGAGCAGTTCTTC. This chain joins TRBV27 and TRBJ2-7; 7 nucleotides align to TRBD1. The J call could be wrong; TRBJ2-1 is a better fit for the DNA end. CDR1 is MNHEY, CDR2 SMNVEV, per germline (reference sequence). CDR3 size: 13 residues.

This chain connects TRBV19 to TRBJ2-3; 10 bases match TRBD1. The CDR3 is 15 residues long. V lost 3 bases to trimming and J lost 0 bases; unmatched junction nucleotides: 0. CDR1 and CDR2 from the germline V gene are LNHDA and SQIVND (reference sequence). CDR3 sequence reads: CASSMTGGSTDTQYF. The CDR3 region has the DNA TGTGCCAGTAGTATGACAGGGGGCAGCACAGATACGCAGTATTTT.

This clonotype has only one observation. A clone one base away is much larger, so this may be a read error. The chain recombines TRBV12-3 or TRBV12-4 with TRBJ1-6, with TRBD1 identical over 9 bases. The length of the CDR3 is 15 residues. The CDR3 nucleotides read TGTGCCATCAGTTTAGGACAGGGGAAAGGGTCACCCCTCCACTTT. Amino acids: CAISLGQGKGSPLHF.

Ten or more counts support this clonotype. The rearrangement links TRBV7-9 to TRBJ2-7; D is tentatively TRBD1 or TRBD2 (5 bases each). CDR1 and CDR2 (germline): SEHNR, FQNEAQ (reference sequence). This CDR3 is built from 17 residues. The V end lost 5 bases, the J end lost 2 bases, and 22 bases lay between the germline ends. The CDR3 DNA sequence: TGTGCCAGCAGCGCCACCGGGGAGCAGGGAAGGCCCTACGAGCAGTACTTC. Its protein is CASSATGEQGRPYEQYF.

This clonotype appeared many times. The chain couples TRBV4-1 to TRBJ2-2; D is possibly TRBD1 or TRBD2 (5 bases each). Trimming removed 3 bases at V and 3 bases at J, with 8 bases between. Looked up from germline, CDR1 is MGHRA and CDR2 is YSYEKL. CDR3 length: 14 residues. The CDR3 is CASSQGPYTGELFF. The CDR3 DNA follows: TGCGCCAGCAGCCAGGGACCTTACACCGGGGAGCTGTTTTTT.

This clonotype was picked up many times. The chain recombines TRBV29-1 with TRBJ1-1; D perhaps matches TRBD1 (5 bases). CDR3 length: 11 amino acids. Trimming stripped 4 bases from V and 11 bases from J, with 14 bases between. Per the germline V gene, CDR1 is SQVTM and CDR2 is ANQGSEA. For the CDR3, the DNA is TGCAGCGTTGCCGCAGGGTGGGACGCTTTCTTT. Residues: CSVAAGWDAFF. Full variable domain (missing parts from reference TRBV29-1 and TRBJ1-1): SAVISQKPSRDICQRGTSLTIQCQVDSQVTMMFWYRQQPGQSLTLIATANQGSEATYESGFVIDKFPISRPNLTFSTLTVSNMSPEDSSIYLCSVAAGWDAFFGQGTRLTVV.

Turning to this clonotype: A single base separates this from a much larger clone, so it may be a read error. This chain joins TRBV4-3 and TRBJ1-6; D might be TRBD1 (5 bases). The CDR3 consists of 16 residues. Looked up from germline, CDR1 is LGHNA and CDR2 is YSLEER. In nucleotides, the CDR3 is TGCGCCAGCGGCCAAGACGCGGGACGGAATAATTCACCCCTCCACTTT. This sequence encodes CASGQDAGRNNSPLHF.

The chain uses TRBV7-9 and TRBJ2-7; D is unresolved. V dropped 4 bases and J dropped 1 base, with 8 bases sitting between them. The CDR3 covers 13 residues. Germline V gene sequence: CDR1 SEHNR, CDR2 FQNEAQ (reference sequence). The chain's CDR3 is CASSSPGSYEQYF. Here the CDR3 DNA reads TGTGCCAGCAGCTCTCCCGGGTCCTACGAGCAGTACTTC.

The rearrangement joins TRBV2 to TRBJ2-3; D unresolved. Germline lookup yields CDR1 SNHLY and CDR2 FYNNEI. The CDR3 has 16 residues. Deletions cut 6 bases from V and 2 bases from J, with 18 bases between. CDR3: CASRVALEKDTDTQYF. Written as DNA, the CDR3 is TGTGCCAGCAGGGTGGCTCTTGAAAAAGACACAGATACGCAGTATTTT.

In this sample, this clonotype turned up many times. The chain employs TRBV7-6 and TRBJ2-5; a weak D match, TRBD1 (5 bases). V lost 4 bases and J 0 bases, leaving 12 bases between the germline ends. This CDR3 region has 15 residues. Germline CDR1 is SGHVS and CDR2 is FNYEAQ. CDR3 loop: CASSSRQPYQETQYF. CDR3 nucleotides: TGTGCCAGCAGCTCCAGACAGCCGTACCAAGAGACCCAGTACTTC. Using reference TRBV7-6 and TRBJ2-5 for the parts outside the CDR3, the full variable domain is GAGVSQSPRYKVTKRGQDVALRCDPISGHVSLYWYRQALGQGPEFLTYFNYEAQQDKSGLPNDRFSAERPEGSISTLTIQRTEQRDSAMYRCASSSRQPYQETQYFGPGTRLLVL.

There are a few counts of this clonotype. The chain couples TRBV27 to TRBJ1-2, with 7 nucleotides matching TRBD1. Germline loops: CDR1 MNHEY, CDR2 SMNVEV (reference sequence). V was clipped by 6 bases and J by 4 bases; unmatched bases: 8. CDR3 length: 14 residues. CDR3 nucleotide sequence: TGTGCCAGCAGCCCTTCAGGGGGAGGCTATGGCTACACCTTC. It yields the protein CASSPSGGGYGYTF.